Below, one T cell receptor (beta chain) is given with its context. The sample is drawn from a study of lymphopenia after photon versus proton radiotherapy. Profiling relied on immunoSEQ multiplex PCR, and the TCRdb table lists in-frame clones only, not all of them. The sample shows tens of thousands of clones, 80% to 90% of them seen only once. Per the germline V gene, CDR1 is SGDLS and CDR2 is YYNGEE. V gave up 0 bases and J gave up 4 bases, with 10 bases separating them. This CDR3 spans 15 amino acids. Specimen: peripheral blood, collected from a patient treated with proton-based radiotherapy. The TCR sequence derives from a woman aged 70-85 years with pancreatic cancer. Some clones in this sample may be carry-over from other donors' samples. The V and J genes are TRBV9 and TRBJ1-4, with a tentative D call TRBD1 (5 bases). CDR3 loop: CASSVDDSLNEKLFF. CDR3 in DNA: TGTGCCAGCAGCGTAGATGACAGCCTTAATGAAAAACTGTTTTTT.